Listed below are T cell receptor beta chains from one sample, sequenced in a study of blood T cell repertoires in COVID-19. Assay: immunoSEQ multiplex PCR; the TCRdb copy retains only in-frame clones and omits some. The profile covers more than 95,000 clones, with almost 90% appearing a single time and about 3.2% taken by the ten largest. The specimen sequenced was peripheral blood. The receptors here all came from a human donor in a cohort sampled during active COVID-19. Each CDR3 is given with its conserved first and last residue. D genes are given only for firm matches. Some rows have no size entry. The others give once, few or many, or a class for an expanded clone.

clone_size: .; d_call: TRBD1; v_call: TRBV18; j_call: TRBJ1-1; cdr3_nt: TGTGCCAGCTCTTATACACAGGGGGCTAACACTGAAGCTTTCTTT; cdr3_aa: CASSYTQGANTEAFF
clone_size: .; d_call: .; v_call: TRBV19; j_call: TRBJ1-5; cdr3_nt: TGTGCCAGTGGCCCCACAATAACGCCCCAGCATTTT; cdr3_aa: CASGPTITPQHF
clone_size: .; d_call: TRBD1; v_call: TRBV7-8; j_call: TRBJ1-5; cdr3_nt: TGTGCCAGCAGCGCGGGACAGCCGAGCAATCAGCCCCAGCATTTT; cdr3_aa: CASSAGQPSNQPQHF
clone_size: .; d_call: .; v_call: TRBV4-3; j_call: TRBJ2-5; cdr3_nt: TGCGCCAGCAGCCAACGGGGGGTCGGGACACTCCAAGAGACCCAGTACTTC; cdr3_aa: CASSQRGVGTLQETQYF
clone_size: .; d_call: .; v_call: TRBV10-3; j_call: TRBJ1-5; cdr3_nt: TGTGCCTCGGGGAGAGGCCTAGTTGATCAGCCCCAGCATTTT; cdr3_aa: CASGRGLVDQPQHF
clone_size: .; d_call: TRBD1; v_call: TRBV5-4; j_call: TRBJ1-3; cdr3_nt: TGTGCCAGCAGCCCGGGGACAGGGCGAAACACCATATATTTT; cdr3_aa: CASSPGTGRNTIYF
clone_size: few; d_call: TRBD1; v_call: TRBV5-8; j_call: TRBJ1-2; cdr3_nt: TGTGCCAGCAGCCGGAGGACAGGCTATGGCTACACCTTC; cdr3_aa: CASSRRTGYGYTF
clone_size: few; d_call: .; v_call: TRBV10-3; j_call: TRBJ1-3; cdr3_nt: TGTGCCATCAGTGTCAACGGAGCTGGAAACACCATATATTTT; cdr3_aa: CAISVNGAGNTIYF
clone_size: .; d_call: TRBD1; v_call: TRBV4-2; j_call: TRBJ1-5; cdr3_nt: TGTGCCAGCAGCCAGGCGGGGACAGAAGGACAGCCCCAGCATTTT; cdr3_aa: CASSQAGTEGQPQHF
clone_size: .; d_call: .; v_call: TRBV15; j_call: TRBJ2-4; cdr3_nt: TGTGCCACCAGCAGAGATCCGGGAGGGGGCCGAAACATTCAGTACTTC; cdr3_aa: CATSRDPGGGRNIQYF
clone_size: once; d_call: .; v_call: TRBV7-2; j_call: TRBJ2-1; cdr3_nt: TGTGCCAGCAGCTTCAGGGGAGGGATATGGGAGCAGTTCTTC; cdr3_aa: CASSFRGGIWEQFF
clone_size: .; d_call: .; v_call: TRBV7-2; j_call: TRBJ2-7; cdr3_nt: TGTGCCAGCAGCTTTACGGACTTCGGCTCCTACGAGCAGTACTTC; cdr3_aa: CASSFTDFGSYEQYF
clone_size: .; d_call: TRBD2; v_call: TRBV7-3; j_call: TRBJ2-3; cdr3_nt: TGTGCCAGCAGCTCCCGGGGGGGCCGCACAGATACGCAGTATTTT; cdr3_aa: CASSSRGGRTDTQYF
clone_size: .; d_call: TRBD1; v_call: TRBV11-3; j_call: TRBJ2-5; cdr3_nt: TGTGCCAGCAGCCAGAGCGGGACAGGGACAGGCGAGACCCAGTACTTC; cdr3_aa: CASSQSGTGTGETQYF
clone_size: few; d_call: TRBD1; v_call: TRBV6-5; j_call: TRBJ1-2; cdr3_nt: TGTGCCAGCAGTAACAGGGGAACAAATGGCTACACCTTC; cdr3_aa: CASSNRGTNGYTF
clone_size: once; d_call: TRBD1; v_call: TRBV4-3; j_call: TRBJ2-7; cdr3_nt: TGCGCCAGCAGCCAAGGACAGGGCTCCTACGAGCAGTACTTC; cdr3_aa: CASSQGQGSYEQYF
clone_size: .; d_call: .; v_call: TRBV5-8; j_call: TRBJ2-7; cdr3_nt: TGTGCCAGCAGCTTAATTAGGGAGACCCTGGCGACAAACGAGCAGTACTTC; cdr3_aa: CASSLIRETLATNEQYF
clone_size: .; d_call: .; v_call: TRBV11-3; j_call: TRBJ2-1; cdr3_nt: TGTGCCAGCAGCTTACTCACTCTCGGGGAGCAGTTCTTC; cdr3_aa: CASSLLTLGEQFF
clone_size: .; d_call: .; v_call: TRBV15; j_call: TRBJ2-2; cdr3_nt: TGTGCCACCAGCAGAGTGTGGGGAGCCAACACCGGGGAGCTGTTTTTT; cdr3_aa: CATSRVWGANTGELFF
clone_size: .; d_call: TRBD1; v_call: TRBV10-3; j_call: TRBJ1-2; cdr3_nt: TGTGCCATCAGTGAGTCGCCGGGACAGGGGAGCGGCTACACCTTC; cdr3_aa: CAISESPGQGSGYTF